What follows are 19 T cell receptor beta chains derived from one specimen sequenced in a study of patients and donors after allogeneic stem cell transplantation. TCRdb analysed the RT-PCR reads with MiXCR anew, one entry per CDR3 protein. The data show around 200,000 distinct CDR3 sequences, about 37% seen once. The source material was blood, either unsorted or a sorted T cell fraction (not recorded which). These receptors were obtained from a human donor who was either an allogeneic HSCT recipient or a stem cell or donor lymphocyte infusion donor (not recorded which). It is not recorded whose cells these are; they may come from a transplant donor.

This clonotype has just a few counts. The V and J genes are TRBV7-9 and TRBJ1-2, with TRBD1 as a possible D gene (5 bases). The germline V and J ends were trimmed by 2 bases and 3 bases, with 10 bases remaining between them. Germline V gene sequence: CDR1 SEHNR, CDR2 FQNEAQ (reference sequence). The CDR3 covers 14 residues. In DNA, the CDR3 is TGTGCCAGCAGCTTATCGGGGGAGCACTATGGCTACACCTTC. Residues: CASSLSGEHYGYTF.

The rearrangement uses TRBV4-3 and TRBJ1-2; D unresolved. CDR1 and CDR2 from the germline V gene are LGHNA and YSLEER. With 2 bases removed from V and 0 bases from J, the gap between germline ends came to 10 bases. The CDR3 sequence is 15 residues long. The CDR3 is CASSQLRISNYGYTF. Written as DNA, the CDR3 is TGCGCCAGCAGCCAACTAAGAATATCTAACTATGGCTACACCTTC.

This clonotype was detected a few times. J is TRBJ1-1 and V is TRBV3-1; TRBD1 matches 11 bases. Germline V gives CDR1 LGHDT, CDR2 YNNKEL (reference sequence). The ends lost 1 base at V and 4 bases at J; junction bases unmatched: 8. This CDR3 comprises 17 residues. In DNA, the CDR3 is TGTGCCAGCAGCCAAGTCTCCGGGACAGGGGGTATCACTGAAGCTTTCTTT. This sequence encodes CASSQVSGTGGITEAFF.

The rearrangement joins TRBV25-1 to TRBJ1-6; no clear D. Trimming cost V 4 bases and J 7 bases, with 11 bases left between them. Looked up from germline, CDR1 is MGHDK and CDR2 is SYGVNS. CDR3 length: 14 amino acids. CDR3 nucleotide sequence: TGTGCCAGCAGTGGAGGGCCCCGAAATTCACCCCTCCACTTT. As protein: CASSGGPRNSPLHF.

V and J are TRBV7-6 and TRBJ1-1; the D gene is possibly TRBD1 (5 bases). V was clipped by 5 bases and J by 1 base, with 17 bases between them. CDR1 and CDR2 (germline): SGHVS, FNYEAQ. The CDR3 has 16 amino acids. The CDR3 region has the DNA TGTGCCAGCAGCCCCGCACTCGGGGCACCGAACACTGAAGCTTTCTTT. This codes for CASSPALGAPNTEAFF.

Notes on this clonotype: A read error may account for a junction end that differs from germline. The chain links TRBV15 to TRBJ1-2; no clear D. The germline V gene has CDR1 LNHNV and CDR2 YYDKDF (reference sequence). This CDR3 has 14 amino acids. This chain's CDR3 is CATSRGRANYGYTF. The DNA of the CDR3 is TGTGCCACCAGCAGGGGAAGGGCTAACTACGGCTACACCTTC.

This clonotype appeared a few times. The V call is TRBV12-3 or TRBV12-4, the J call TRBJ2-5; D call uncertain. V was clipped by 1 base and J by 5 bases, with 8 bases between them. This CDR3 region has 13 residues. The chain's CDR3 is CASSLDRGETQYF. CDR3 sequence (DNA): TGTGCCAGCAGTTTAGACCGAGGCGAGACCCAGTACTTC.

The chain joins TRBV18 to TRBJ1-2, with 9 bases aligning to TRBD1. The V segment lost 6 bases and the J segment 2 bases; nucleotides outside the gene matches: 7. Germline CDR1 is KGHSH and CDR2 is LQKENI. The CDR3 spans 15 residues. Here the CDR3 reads CASSRDRVRNYGYTF. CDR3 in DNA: TGTGCCAGCTCCCGGGACAGGGTGAGAAACTATGGCTACACCTTC.

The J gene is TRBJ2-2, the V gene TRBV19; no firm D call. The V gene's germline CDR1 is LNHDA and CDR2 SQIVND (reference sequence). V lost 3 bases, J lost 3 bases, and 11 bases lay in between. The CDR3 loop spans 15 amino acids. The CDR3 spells CASSIWLRDTGELFF. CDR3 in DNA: TGTGCCAGTAGTATCTGGCTACGGGACACCGGGGAGCTGTTTTTT.

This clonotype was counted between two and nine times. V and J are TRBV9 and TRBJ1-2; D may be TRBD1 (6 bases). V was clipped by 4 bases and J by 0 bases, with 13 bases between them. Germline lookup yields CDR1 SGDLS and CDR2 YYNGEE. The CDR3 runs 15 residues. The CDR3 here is CASSPLGGPNYGYTF. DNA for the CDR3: TGTGCCAGCAGCCCTCTCGGGGGCCCTAACTATGGCTACACCTTC.

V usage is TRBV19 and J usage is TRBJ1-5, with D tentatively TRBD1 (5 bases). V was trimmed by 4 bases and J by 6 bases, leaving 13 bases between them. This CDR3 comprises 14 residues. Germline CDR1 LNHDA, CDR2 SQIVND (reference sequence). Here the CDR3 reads CASSTQPGGQPQHF. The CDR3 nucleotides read TGTGCCAGTAGTACGCAACCGGGGGGTCAGCCCCAGCATTTT.

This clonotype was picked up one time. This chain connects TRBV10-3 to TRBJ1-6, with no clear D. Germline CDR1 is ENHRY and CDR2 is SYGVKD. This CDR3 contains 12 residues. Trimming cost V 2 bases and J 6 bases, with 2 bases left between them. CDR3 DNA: TGTGCCATCAGTGAGGTTAATTCACCCCTCCACTTT. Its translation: CAISEVNSPLHF.

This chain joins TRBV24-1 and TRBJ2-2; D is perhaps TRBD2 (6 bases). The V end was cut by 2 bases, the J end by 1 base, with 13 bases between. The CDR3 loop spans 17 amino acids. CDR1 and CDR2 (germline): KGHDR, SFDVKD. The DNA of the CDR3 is TGTGCCACCAGTGATTGGGGGGTATCCTTGAACACCGGGGAGCTGTTTTTT. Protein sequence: CATSDWGVSLNTGELFF.

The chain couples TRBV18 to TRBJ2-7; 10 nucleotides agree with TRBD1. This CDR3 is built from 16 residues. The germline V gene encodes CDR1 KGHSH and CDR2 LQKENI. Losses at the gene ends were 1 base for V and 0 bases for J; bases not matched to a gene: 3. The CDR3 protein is CASSPRGQGSSYEQYF. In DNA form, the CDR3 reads TGTGCCAGCTCACCACGGGGACAGGGGAGCTCCTACGAGCAGTACTTC.

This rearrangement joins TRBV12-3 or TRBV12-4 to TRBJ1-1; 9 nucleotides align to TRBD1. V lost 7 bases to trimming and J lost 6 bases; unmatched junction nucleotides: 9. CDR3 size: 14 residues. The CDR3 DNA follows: TGTGCCAGCAACAGAGTCCGACAGGGGGCTGAAGCTTTCTTT. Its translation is CASNRVRQGAEAFF.

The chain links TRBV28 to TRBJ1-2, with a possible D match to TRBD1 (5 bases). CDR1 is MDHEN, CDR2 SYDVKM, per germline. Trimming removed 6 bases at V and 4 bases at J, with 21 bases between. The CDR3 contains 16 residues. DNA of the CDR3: TGTGCCAGCAGCCCCGTCGACAGCCACAACTTCTATGGCTACACCTTC. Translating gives CASSPVDSHNFYGYTF.

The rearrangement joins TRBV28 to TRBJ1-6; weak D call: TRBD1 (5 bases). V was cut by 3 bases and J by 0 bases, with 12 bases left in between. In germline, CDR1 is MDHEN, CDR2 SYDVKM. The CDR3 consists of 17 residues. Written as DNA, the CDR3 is TGTGCCAGCAGTTTGACAGCCCACAGCTCCTATAATTCACCCCTCCACTTT. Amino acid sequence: CASSLTAHSSYNSPLHF.

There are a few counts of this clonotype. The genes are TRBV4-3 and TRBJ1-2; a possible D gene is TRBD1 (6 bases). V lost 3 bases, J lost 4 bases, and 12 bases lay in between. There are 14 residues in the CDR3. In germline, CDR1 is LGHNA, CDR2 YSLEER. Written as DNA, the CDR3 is TGCGCCAGCAGCCAGGCCAGGGGTGCCTATGGCTACACCTTC. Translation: CASSQARGAYGYTF.

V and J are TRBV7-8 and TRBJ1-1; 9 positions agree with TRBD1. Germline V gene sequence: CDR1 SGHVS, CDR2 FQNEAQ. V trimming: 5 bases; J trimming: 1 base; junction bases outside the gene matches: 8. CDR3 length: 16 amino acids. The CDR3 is CASSPRGTGTNTEAFF. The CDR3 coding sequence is TGTGCCAGCAGCCCTAGAGGGACAGGGACGAACACTGAAGCTTTCTTT.